Reported below is one TCR beta chain. What it binds is not known. This may come from a read error, since a much larger clone is one base off. Researchers attached unique molecular identifiers to individual cDNA molecules. TCRdb processed the 5' RACE reads anew with MiXCR; each CDR3 protein has one entry. The sample consists of approximately 70,000 distinct CDR3 sequences, roughly 9.1% of them appearing once. This record comes from a study of early T cells in non-severe SARS-CoV-2 infection. Across the study: Bulk RNA from unsorted whole blood was sequenced; chains were unpaired. General observations from the study: Matching results from VDJdb favored anti-spike CD8 responses, leaving private and CD4 specificities undetected.

Trimming took off 4 bases at V and 2 bases at J, with 4 bases between the two ends. This CDR3 spans 12 amino acids. The germline gives CDR1 SEHNR, CDR2 FQNEAQ (reference sequence). The genes are TRBV7-9 and TRBJ2-3; no clear D. This clonotype originated in an adult who was a healthcare worker with PCR-confirmed SARS-CoV-2 infection or an uninfected control (not recorded which). The material sequenced was whole blood, taken at baseline. The CDR3 spells CASSSITDTQYF. The CDR3, as DNA: TGTGCCAGCAGCTCTATCACAGATACGCAGTATTTT.